This T cell receptor beta chain was identified in a study of CD8 T cells in ankylosing spondylitis. This clonotype was seen ten or more times. Its antigen is still unknown. TCRdb passed the 5' RACE reads through MiXCR, listing each CDR3 protein once. The sample yields some 220,000 distinct CDR3 sequences, more than 5.5% seen once. The germline V and J ends were trimmed by 10 bases and 6 bases, with 13 bases remaining between them. This CDR3 spans 12 amino acids. CDR1 LNHDA and CDR2 SQIVND come from the germline V gene (reference sequence). Study-wide results and caveats: A TCR beta motif of roughly 8 highly homologous variants appeared characteristic of ankylosing spondylitis blood.

The clonotype originates from a male donor with ankylosing spondylitis. The sequencing input was blood, either unsorted or a sorted T cell fraction (not recorded which). The gene calls are TRBV19 and TRBJ2-1; no clear D gene. DNA of the CDR3: TGTGCCACCAGGAGATCCGGCAATGAGCAGTTCTTC. It is translated as CATRRSGNEQFF.